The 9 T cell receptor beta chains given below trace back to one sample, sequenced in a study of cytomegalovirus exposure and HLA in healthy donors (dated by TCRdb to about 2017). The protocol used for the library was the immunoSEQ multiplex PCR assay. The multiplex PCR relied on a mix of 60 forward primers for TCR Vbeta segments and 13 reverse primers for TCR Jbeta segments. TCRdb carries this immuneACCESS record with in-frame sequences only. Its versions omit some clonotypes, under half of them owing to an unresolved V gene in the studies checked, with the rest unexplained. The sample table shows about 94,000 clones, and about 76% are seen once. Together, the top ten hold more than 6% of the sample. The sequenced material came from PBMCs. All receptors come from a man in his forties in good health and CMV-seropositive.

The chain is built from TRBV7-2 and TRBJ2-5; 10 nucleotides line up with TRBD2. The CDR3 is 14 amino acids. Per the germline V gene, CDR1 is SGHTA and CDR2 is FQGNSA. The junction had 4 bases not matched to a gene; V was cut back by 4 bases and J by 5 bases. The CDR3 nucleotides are TGTGCCAGCAGCTCAACACTAGCGGGGGAGACCCAGTACTTC. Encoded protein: CASSSTLAGETQYF.

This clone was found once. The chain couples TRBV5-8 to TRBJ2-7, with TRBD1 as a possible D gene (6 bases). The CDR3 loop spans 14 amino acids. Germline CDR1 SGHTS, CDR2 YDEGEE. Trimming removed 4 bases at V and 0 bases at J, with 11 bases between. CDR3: CASSTGLSSYEQYF. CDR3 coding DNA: TGTGCCAGCAGCACAGGGTTAAGCTCCTACGAGCAGTACTTC.

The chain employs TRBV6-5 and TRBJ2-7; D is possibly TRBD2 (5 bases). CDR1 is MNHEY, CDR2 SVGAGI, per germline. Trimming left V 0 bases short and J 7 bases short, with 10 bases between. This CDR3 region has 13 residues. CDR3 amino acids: CASSYSSGIEQYF. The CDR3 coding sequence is TGTGCCAGCAGTTACTCCTCCGGGATAGAGCAGTACTTC.

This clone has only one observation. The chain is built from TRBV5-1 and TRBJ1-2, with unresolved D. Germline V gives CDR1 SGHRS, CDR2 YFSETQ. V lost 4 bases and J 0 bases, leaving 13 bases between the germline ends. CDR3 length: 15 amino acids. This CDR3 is CASSPDTTPNYGYTF. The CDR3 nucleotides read TGCGCCAGCAGCCCCGACACCACACCTAACTATGGCTACACCTTC.

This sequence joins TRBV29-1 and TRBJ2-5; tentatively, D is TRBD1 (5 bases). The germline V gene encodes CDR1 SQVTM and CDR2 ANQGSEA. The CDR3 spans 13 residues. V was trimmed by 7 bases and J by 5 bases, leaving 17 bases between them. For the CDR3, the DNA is TGCAGCGCCAGAAGGGGTCAGGAGGAGACCCAGTACTTC. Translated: CSARRGQEETQYF.

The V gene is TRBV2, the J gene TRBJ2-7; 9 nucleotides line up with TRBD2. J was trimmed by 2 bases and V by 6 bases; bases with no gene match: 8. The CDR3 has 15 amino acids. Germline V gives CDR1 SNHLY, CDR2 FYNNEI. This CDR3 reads CASRRTSVYTYEQYF. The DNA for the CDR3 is TGTGCCAGCAGGCGGACTAGCGTTTACACCTACGAGCAGTACTTC.

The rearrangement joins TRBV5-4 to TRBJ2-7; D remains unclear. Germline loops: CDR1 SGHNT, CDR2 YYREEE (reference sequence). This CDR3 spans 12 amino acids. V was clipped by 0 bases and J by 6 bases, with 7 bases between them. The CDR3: CASSLDHSEQYF. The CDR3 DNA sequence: TGTGCCAGCAGCTTGGATCATTCCGAGCAGTACTTC. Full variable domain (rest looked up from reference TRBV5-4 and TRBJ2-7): ETGVTQSPTHLIKTRGQQVTLRCSSQSGHNTVSWYQQALGQGPQFIFQYYREEENGRGNFPPRFSGLQFPNYSSELNVNALELDDSALYLCASSLDHSEQYFGPGTRLTVT.

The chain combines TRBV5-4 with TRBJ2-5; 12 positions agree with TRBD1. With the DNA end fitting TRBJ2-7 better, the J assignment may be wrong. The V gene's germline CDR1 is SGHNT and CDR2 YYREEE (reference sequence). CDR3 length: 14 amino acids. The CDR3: CASSLGGQGAEQYF. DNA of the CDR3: TGTGCCAGCAGCTTGGGGGGACAGGGGGCCGAGCAGTACTTC.

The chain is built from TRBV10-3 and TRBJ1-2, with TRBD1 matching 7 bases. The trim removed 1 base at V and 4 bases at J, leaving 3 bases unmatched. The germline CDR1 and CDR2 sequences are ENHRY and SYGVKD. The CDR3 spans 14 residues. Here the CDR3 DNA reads TGTGCCATCAGTGAGTTACAGGGGCCCTATGGCTACACCTTC. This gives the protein CAISELQGPYGYTF.